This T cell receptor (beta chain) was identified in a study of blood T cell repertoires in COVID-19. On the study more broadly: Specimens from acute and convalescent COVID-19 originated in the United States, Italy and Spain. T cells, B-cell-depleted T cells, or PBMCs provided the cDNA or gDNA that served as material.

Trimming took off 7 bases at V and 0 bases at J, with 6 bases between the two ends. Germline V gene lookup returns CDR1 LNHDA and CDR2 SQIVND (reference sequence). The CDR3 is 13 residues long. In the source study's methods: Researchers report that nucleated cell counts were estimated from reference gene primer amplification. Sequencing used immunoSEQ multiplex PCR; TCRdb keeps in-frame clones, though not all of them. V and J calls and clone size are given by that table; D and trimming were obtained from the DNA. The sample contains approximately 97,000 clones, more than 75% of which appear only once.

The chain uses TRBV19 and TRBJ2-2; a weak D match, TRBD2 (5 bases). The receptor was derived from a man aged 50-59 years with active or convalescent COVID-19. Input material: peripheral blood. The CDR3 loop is CASKLANTGELFF. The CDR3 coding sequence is TGTGCCAGTAAACTAGCGAACACCGGGGAGCTGTTTTTT.